One sample yielded the 2 T cell receptor beta chains listed below, sequenced in a study of blood T cell repertoires in COVID-19. Sequenced by immunoSEQ multiplex PCR; TCRdb stores in-frame clones only, minus some. Altogether over 350,000 clones are present, around nine tenths being singletons, with the ten largest covering more than 0.95%. Sample: PBMCs or T cells enriched from blood (not recorded which). These receptor sequences come from a woman between 18 and 29 years old who had recovered from COVID-19.

J is TRBJ2-3 and V is TRBV5-4; the match to TRBD1 covers 7 bases. The CDR3 extends over 14 amino acids. The V segment lost 4 bases and the J segment 4 bases; nucleotides outside the gene matches: 6. Germline CDR1 and CDR2: SGHNT and YYREEE (reference sequence). CDR3 residues: CASSTDRVADTQYF. As DNA, the CDR3 is TGTGCCAGCAGCACCGACAGGGTGGCAGATACGCAGTATTTT.

The chain carries TRBV7-2 and TRBJ2-3, with 13 bases identical to TRBD2. Losses at the gene ends were 0 bases for V and 6 bases for J; bases not matched to a gene: 9. CDR3 length: 18 residues. Germline assignment: CDR1 SGHTA and CDR2 FQGNSA. CDR3 amino acids: CASSLASTSGGASDTQYF. The CDR3 region has the DNA TGTGCCAGCAGCTTAGCTTCAACTAGCGGGGGGGCATCGGATACGCAGTATTTT.